Shown below are 7 T cell receptor beta chains from a single sample sequenced in a study of T-cell reconstitution after alpha-beta-depleted transplantation in children. Molecular barcoding with unique molecular identifiers was used for the TCRbeta library. A single record per CDR3 protein comes from TCRdb applying MiXCR to the PCR reads. The sample contains some 500,000 distinct CDR3 sequences, around a third of which appear only once. Source: PBMCs from the stem cell graft donor, taken from the stem cell graft. These receptors were collected from a human donor who donated a stem cell graft to a child with aplastic anemia.

The V and J genes are TRBV12-3 or TRBV12-4 and TRBJ1-5; D call uncertain. This CDR3 region has 16 residues. Deletions cut 3 bases from V and 3 bases from J, with 15 bases between. The CDR3 sequence: CASSFNSLGINQPQHF. CDR3 in DNA: TGTGCCAGCAGTTTTAATTCTTTGGGGATCAATCAGCCCCAGCATTTT.

V usage is TRBV20-1 and J usage is TRBJ1-1; 7 bases agree with TRBD1. The junction had 8 bases not matched to a gene; V was cut back by 3 bases and J by 1 base. This CDR3 has 15 amino acids. Germline assignment: CDR1 DFQATT and CDR2 SNEGSKA (reference sequence). CDR3 residues: CSASNLGQRNTEAFF. In nucleotides, the CDR3 is TGCAGTGCTAGCAACCTGGGACAGAGGAACACTGAAGCTTTCTTT.

This chain joins TRBV12-3 or TRBV12-4 and TRBJ1-1, with D tentatively TRBD1 (5 bases). V gave up 8 bases and J gave up 6 bases, with 19 bases separating them. This CDR3 has 14 residues. CDR3 region: CASGYQGGDAEAFF. DNA of the CDR3: TGTGCCAGCGGATATCAGGGCGGGGACGCTGAAGCTTTCTTT.

V and J are TRBV20-1 and TRBJ1-1, with D unclear. The CDR3 spans 15 residues. The germline gives CDR1 DFQATT, CDR2 SNEGSKA (reference sequence). The V end lost 0 bases, the J end lost 1 base, and 12 bases lay between the germline ends. CDR3 sequence reads: CSARDWADSNTEAFF. DNA for the CDR3: TGCAGTGCTAGAGATTGGGCAGATTCGAACACTGAAGCTTTCTTT.

In this sample, this clonotype turned up a few times. Written as DNA, the CDR3 is TGTGCCATCAGAAACCGGGACAATCCTAATTCACCCCTCCACTTT. This codes for CAIRNRDNPNSPLHF. The chain combines TRBV10-3 with TRBJ1-6, with TRBD1 as a possible D gene (6 bases). CDR3 length: 15 residues. The germline V and J ends were trimmed by 6 bases and 6 bases, with 15 bases remaining between them. Germline V gene lookup returns CDR1 ENHRY and CDR2 SYGVKD.

V is TRBV20-1 and J is TRBJ1-2; D not certain. V was trimmed by 7 bases and J by 4 bases, leaving 4 bases between them. This CDR3 has 9 residues. CDR1 is DFQATT and CDR2 is SNEGSKA in the germline V gene (reference sequence). In nucleotides, the CDR3 is TGCAGTGATGGCTATGGCTACACCTTC. Its protein is CSDGYGYTF.

This clonotype was seen only a few times. The gene calls are TRBV6-5 and TRBJ2-1; D call uncertain. The CDR3 loop spans 13 amino acids. V lost 4 bases and J lost 9, with 13 bases in between. The germline CDR1 and CDR2 sequences are MNHEY and SVGAGI. In DNA form, the CDR3 reads TGTGCCAGCAGTTCCCTTTGGTCGGGTGAGCAGTTCTTC. Protein product: CASSSLWSGEQFF.